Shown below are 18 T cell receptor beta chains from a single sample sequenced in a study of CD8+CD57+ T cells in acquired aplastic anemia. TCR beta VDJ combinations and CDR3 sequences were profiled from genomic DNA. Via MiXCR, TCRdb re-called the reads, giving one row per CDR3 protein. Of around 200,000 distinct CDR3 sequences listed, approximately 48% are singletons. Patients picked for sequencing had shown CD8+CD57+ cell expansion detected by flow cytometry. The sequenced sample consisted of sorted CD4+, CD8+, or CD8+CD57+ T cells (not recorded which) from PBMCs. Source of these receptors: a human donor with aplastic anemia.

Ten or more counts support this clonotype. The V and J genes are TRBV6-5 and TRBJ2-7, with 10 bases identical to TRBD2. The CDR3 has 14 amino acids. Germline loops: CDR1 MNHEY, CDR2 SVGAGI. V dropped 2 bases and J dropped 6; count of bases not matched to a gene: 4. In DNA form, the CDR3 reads TGTGCCAGCAGTTACCCAAGGACTAGCGGCGAGCAGTACTTC. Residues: CASSYPRTSGEQYF.

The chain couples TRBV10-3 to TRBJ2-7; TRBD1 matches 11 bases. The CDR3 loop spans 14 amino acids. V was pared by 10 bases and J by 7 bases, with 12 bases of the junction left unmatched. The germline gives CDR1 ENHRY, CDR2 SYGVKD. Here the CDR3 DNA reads TGTGCCACGGGTTCCGGGACAGGGGGAAAAGAGCAGTACTTC. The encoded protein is CATGSGTGGKEQYF.

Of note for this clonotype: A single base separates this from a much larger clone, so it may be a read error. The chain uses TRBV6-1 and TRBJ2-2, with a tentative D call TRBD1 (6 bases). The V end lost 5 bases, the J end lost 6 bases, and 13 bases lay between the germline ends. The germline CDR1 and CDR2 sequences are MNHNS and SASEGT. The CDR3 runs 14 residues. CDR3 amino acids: CASSNTGTAGELFF. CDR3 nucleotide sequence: TGTGCCAGCAGTAATACAGGGACCGCCGGGGAGCTGTTTTTT.

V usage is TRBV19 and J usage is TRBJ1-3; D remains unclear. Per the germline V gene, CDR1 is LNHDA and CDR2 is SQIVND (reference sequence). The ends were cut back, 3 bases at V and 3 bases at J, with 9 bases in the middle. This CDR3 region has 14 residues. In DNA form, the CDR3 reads TGTGCCAGTAGTATCTCGAATCTTGGAAACACCATATATTTT. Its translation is CASSISNLGNTIYF.

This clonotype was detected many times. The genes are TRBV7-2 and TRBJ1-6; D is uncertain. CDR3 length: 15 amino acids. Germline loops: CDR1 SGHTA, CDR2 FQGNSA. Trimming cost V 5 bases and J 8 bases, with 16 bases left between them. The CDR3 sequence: CASSPSQLHDSPLHF. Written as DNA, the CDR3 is TGTGCCAGCAGCCCATCCCAGCTCCATGATTCACCCCTCCACTTT.

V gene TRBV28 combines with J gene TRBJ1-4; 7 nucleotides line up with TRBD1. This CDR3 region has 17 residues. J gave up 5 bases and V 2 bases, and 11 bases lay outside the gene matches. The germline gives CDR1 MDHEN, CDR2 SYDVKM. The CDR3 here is CASSLLRDRDRNEKLFF. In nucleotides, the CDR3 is TGTGCCAGCAGTTTACTACGGGACAGAGATCGGAATGAAAAACTGTTTTTT. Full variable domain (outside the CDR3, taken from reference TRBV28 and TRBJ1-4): DVKVTQSSRYLVKRTGEKVFLECVQDMDHENMFWYRQDPGLGLRLIYFSYDVKMKEKGDIPEGYSVSREKKERFSLILESASTNQTSMYLCASSLLRDRDRNEKLFFGSGTQLSVL.

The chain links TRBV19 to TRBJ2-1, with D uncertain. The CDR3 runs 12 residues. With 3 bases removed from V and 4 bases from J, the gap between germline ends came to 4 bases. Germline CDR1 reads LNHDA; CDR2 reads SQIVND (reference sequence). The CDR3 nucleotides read TGTGCCAGTAGTATGGGTTACAATGAGCAGTTCTTC. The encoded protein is CASSMGYNEQFF.

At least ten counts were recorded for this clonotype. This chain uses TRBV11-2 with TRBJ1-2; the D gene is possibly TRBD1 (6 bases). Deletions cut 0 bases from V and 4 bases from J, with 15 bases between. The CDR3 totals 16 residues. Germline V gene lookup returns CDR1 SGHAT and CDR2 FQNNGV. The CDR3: CASSLDAQGRGYGYTF. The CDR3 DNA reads TGTGCCAGCAGCTTAGATGCTCAGGGGAGAGGCTATGGCTACACCTTC.

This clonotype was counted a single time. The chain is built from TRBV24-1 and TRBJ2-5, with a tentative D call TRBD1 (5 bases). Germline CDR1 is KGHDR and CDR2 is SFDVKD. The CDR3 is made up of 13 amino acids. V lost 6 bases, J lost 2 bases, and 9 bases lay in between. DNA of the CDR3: TGTGCCACCAGTACAGGAGTTCAAGAGACCCAGTACTTC. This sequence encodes CATSTGVQETQYF.

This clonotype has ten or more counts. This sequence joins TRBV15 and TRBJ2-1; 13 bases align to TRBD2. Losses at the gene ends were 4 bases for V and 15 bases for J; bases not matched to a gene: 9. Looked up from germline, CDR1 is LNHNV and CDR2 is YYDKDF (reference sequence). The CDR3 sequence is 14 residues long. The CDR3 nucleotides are TGTGCCACCAGCAATCCGACTAGCGGGAGGAGACGGTTCTTC. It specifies CATSNPTSGRRRFF.

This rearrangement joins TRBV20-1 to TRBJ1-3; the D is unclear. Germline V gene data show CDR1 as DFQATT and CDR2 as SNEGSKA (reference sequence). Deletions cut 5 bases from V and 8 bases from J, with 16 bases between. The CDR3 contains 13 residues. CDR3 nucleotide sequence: TGCAGTGCTCCCAGGACGGAGGCGGACACCATATATTTT. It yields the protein CSAPRTEADTIYF.

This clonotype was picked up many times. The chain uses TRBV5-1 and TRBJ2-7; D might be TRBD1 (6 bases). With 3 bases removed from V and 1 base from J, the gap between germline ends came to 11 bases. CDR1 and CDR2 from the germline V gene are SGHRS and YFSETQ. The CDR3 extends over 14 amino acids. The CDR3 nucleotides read TGCGCCAGCAGCTACGACAGGCCATCCTACGAGCAGTACTTC. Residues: CASSYDRPSYEQYF.

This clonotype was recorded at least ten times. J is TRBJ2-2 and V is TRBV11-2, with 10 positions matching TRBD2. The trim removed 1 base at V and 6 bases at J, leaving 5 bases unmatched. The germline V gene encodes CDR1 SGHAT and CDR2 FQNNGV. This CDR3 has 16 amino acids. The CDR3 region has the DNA TGTGCCAGCAGCTTAGGTCTAGCGGGGGTCTCCGGGGAGCTGTTTTTT. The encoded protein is CASSLGLAGVSGELFF. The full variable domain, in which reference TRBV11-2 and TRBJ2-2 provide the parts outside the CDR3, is EAGVAQSPRYKIIEKRQSVAFWCNPISGHATLYWYQQILGQGPKLLIQFQNNGVVDDSQLPKDRFSAERLKGVDSTLKIQPAKLEDSAVYLCASSLGLAGVSGELFFGEGSRLTVL.

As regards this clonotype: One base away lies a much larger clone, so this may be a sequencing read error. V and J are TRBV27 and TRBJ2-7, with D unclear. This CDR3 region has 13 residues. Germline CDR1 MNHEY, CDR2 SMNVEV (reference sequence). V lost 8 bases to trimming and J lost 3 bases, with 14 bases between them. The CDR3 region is CASRKSVNYEQYF. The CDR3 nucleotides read TGTGCCAGCCGGAAATCCGTTAACTACGAGCAGTACTTC.

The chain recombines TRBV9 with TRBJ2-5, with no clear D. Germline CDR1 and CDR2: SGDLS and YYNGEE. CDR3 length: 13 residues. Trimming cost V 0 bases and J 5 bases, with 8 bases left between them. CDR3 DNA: TGTGCCAGCAGCGTAGCCGGGTGGGAGACCCAGTACTTC. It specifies CASSVAGWETQYF.

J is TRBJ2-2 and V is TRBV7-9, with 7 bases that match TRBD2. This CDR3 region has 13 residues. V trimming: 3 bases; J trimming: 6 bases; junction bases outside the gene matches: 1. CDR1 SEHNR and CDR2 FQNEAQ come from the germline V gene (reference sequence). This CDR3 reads CASSFGLAGELFF. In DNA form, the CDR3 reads TGTGCCAGCAGCTTTGGACTAGCCGGGGAGCTGTTTTTT. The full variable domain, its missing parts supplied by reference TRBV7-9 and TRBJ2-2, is DTGVSQNPRHKITKRGQNVTFRCDPISEHNRLYWYRQTLGQGPEFLTYFQNEAQLEKSRLLSDRFSAERPKGSFSTLEIQRTEQGDSAMYLCASSFGLAGELFFGEGSRLTVL.

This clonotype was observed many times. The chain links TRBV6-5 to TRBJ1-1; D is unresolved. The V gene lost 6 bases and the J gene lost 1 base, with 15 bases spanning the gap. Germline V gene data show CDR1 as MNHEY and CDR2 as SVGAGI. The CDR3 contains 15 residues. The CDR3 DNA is TGTGCCAGCAGCTATGGGTGGGAATCGAACACTGAAGCTTTCTTT. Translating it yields CASSYGWESNTEAFF.

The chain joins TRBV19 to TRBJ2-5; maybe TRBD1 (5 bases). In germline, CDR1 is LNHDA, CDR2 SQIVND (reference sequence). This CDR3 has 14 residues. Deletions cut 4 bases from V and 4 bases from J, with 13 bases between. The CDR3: CASSNPRRVETQYF. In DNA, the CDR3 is TGTGCCAGTAGTAACCCTCGCAGGGTAGAGACCCAGTACTTC. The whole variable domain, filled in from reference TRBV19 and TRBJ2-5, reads DGGITQSPKYLFRKEGQNVTLSCEQNLNHDAMYWYRQDPGQGLRLIYYSQIVNDFQKGDIAEGYSVSREKKESFPLTVTSAQKNPTAFYLCASSNPRRVETQYFGPGTRLLVL.